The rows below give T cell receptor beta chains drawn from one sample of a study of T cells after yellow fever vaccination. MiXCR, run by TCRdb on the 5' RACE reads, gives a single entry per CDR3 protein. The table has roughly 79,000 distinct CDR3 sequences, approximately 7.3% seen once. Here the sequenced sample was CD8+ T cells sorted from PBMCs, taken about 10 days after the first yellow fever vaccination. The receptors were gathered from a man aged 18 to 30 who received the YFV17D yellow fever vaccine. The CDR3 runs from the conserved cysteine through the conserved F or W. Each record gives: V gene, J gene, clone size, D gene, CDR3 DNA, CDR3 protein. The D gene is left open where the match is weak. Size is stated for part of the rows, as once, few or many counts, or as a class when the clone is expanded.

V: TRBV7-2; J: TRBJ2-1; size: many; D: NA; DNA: TGTGCCAGCAGCTTAGTGTCCGGGGATGAGCAGTTCTTC; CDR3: CASSLVSGDEQFF
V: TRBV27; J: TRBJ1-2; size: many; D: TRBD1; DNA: TGTGCCAGCAGTTCGACCGACAGGGGGTGGCACTATGGCTACACCTTC; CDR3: CASSSTDRGWHYGYTF
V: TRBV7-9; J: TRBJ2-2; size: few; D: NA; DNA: TGTGCCAGCAGCGGACGGACAGGGAGGGCCGGGGAGCTGTTTTTT; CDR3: CASSGRTGRAGELFF
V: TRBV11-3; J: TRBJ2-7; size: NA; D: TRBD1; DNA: TGTGCCAGCAGCCCCGGGACAGGGTCGGCCGAGCAGTACTTC; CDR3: CASSPGTGSAEQYF
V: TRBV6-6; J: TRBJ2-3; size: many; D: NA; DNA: TGTGCCAGCTGGAGCCCAGATACGCAGTATTTT; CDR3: CASWSPDTQYF
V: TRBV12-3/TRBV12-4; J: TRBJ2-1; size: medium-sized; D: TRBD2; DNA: TGTGCCAGCAGTTTCCTCGCGGGGGGGCCTTACAATGAGCAGTTCTTC; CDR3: CASSFLAGGPYNEQFF
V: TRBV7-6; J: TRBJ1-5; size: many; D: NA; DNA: TGTGCCAGCAGTCAGGGTTACCGCCAGCCCCAGCATTTT; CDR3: CASSQGYRQPQHF
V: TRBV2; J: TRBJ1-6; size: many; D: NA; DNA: TGTGCCAGCAGTAACTCCGCCGGACCGCTCTATAATTCACCCCTCCACTTT; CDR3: CASSNSAGPLYNSPLHF
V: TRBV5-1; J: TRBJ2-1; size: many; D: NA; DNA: TGCGCCAGCAGATCCGGACAGTATCAGGATGAGCAGTTCTTC; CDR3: CASRSGQYQDEQFF
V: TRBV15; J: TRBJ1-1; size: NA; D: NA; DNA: TGTGCCACCAGCGGTGTGAGGGGGGCGAACACTGAAGCTTTCTTT; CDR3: CATSGVRGANTEAFF
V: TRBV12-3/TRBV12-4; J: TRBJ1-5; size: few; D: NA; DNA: TGTGCCAGCAGTTTTGGTAGCAGCAATCAGCCCCAGCATTTT; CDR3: CASSFGSSNQPQHF
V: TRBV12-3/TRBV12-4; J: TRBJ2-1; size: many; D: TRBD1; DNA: TGTGCCAGCAGTTTGCACAGGGGGTCGGATGAGCAGTTCTTC; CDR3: CASSLHRGSDEQFF
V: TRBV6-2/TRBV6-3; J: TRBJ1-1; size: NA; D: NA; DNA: TGTGCCAGCAGTTACGGGCAGGGAACTGAAGCTTTCTTT; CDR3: CASSYGQGTEAFF
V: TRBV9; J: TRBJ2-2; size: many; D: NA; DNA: TGTGCCAGCAGCGTAGATCGGGGGTACACCGGGGAGCTGTTTTTT; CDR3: CASSVDRGYTGELFF